This T cell receptor beta chain was identified during a study of patients and donors after allogeneic stem cell transplantation. The trim removed 6 bases at V and 11 bases at J, leaving 16 bases unmatched. CDR1 is ENHRY and CDR2 is SYGVKD in the germline V gene. CDR3 size: 15 residues. This clonotype was observed a few times. One entry per CDR3 protein results from TCRdb running MiXCR on the RT-PCR reads. The profile covers approximately 430,000 distinct CDR3 sequences, with 16% appearing a single time and 6.5% to 7.5% taken by the ten largest. Sequenced input: blood, either unsorted or a sorted T cell fraction (not recorded which). V and J are TRBV10-3 and TRBJ1-5, with TRBD1 matching 7 bases. This sequence was found in a human donor who was either an allogeneic HSCT recipient or a stem cell or donor lymphocyte infusion donor (not recorded which). It is not recorded whose cells these are; they may come from a transplant donor. This chain's CDR3 is CAIRGTEGDYMSQHF. CDR3 bases: TGTGCCATCAGGGGGACAGAGGGGGATTATATGTCCCAGCATTTT.